The clone carrying this T cell receptor beta chain was counted a few times. This specimen comes from a study of shared T cell receptors in the human thymus. Trimming took off 1 base at V and 0 bases at J, with 14 bases between the two ends. The length of the CDR3 is 17 residues. In germline, CDR1 is SEHNR, CDR2 FQNEAQ (reference sequence). Using immunoSEQ multiplex PCR, the repertoire was profiled, and TCRdb retains in-frame clones only, with some absent. This table holds around 730,000 clones, 80% to 90% found once. This sample also appeared in a second study, on human thymus T cells. That study reports: The sample donors, healthy Finnish infants, were having corrective surgery for congenital heart defects. Thymic samples were excised during corrective heart operations. An apparent bias in V and J gene usage was seen in thymic and blood repertoires. Related research has reported that thymic repertoires overlap highly among unrelated individuals.

This receptor was identified in a girl less than two years old with a congenital heart defect. Sequencing was done on a sample of thymocytes. This chain uses TRBV7-9 with TRBJ2-3, with D perhaps TRBD1 (6 bases). CDR3 protein: CASSLGARGTSTDTQYF. In DNA form, the CDR3 reads TGTGCCAGCAGCTTAGGTGCCAGGGGAACTAGCACAGATACGCAGTATTTT.